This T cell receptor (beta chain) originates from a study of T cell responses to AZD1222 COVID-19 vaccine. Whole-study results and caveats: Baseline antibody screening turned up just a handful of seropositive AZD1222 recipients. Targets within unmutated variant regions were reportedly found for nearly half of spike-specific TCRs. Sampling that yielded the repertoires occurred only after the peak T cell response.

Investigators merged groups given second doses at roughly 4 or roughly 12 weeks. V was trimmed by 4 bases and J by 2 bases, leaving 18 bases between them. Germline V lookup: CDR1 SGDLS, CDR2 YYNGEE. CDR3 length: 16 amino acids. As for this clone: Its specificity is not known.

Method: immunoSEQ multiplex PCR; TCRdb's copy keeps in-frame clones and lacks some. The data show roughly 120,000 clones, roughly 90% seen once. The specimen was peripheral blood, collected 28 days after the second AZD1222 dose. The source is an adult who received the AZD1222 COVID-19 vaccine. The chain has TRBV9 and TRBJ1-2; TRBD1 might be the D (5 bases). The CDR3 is CASSSQLVGENYGYTF. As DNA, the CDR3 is TGTGCCAGCAGCTCACAACTTGTAGGGGAAAACTATGGCTACACCTTC.